This is a list of T cell receptor beta chains from one sample in a study of blood T cells in healthy people across ages. One entry per CDR3 protein results from TCRdb running MiXCR on the 5' RACE reads. The data hold about 1.5 million distinct CDR3 sequences, with under 55% observed a single time. What was sequenced was blood. All receptors come from a woman between 18 and 29 years old in good health. CDR3s include the opening cysteine and the closing phenylalanine or tryptophan. Each record gives: D gene, J gene, V gene, CDR3 protein. D genes are given only for firm matches.

d_call: -; j_call: TRBJ1-1; v_call: TRBV29-1; cdr3_aa: CSVVGRYAEAFF
d_call: -; j_call: TRBJ2-2; v_call: TRBV4-1; cdr3_aa: CASSQGSRGTGELFF
d_call: TRBD1; j_call: TRBJ2-7; v_call: TRBV10-3; cdr3_aa: CAIREDRGTTSEQYF
d_call: -; j_call: TRBJ2-3; v_call: TRBV7-2; cdr3_aa: CASSKQTDTQYF
d_call: TRBD1; j_call: TRBJ1-2; v_call: TRBV18; cdr3_aa: CASSPRQGSDNTF
d_call: -; j_call: TRBJ1-3; v_call: TRBV19; cdr3_aa: CASTKYNRVFGNTIYF
d_call: -; j_call: TRBJ1-2; v_call: TRBV5-1; cdr3_aa: CASSSPGKDGYTF
d_call: TRBD1; j_call: TRBJ2-5; v_call: TRBV11-2; cdr3_aa: CASSSYDLGQGRETQYF
d_call: TRBD1; j_call: TRBJ1-3; v_call: TRBV20-1; cdr3_aa: CSAVTLDRGAGNTIYF
d_call: TRBD2; j_call: TRBJ2-1; v_call: TRBV13; cdr3_aa: CASSSLTSAGNEQFF
d_call: TRBD2; j_call: TRBJ2-3; v_call: TRBV7-2; cdr3_aa: CASKPGLAGPDTQYF
d_call: -; j_call: TRBJ2-3; v_call: TRBV4-3; cdr3_aa: CASSQDRGADAQYF
d_call: -; j_call: TRBJ1-5; v_call: TRBV13; cdr3_aa: CASSHGAVGHNNQPQHF
d_call: TRBD2; j_call: TRBJ2-1; v_call: TRBV20-1; cdr3_aa: CSARRIPGGSNEQFF
d_call: -; j_call: TRBJ2-5; v_call: TRBV9; cdr3_aa: CASSGGNRAATQYF
d_call: -; j_call: TRBJ2-4; v_call: TRBV21-1; cdr3_aa: CASSIHRVKAKNIQYF
d_call: TRBD2; j_call: TRBJ2-3; v_call: TRBV2; cdr3_aa: CASEGLAGVSTDTQYF